The 6 T cell receptor beta chains presented below share a single source sample, sequenced in a study of T cells in Graves' hyperthyroidism and ophthalmopathy. Amplified regions were TCR beta CDR3 sequences from RNA transcripts. HTBI primers were used for first-round RT-PCR of the TCR CDR3. TCRdb independently ran MiXCR on the multiplex PCR reads; one entry per CDR3 protein. Of 480,000 or so distinct CDR3 sequences listed, 35% to 50% were seen once; the top ten hold 44%. The specimen sequenced was peripheral blood or thyroid tissue (not recorded which). Receptor source: an adult woman with Graves' disease, either hyperthyroidism or ophthalmopathy (not recorded which).

This clonotype was observed many times. The V call is TRBV5-1, the J call TRBJ1-6; perhaps TRBD1 as D (5 bases). Germline lookup yields CDR1 SGHRS and CDR2 YFSETQ. The CDR3 extends over 14 amino acids. V shed 0 bases and J shed 8 bases, with 9 bases lying between them. CDR3 bases: TGCGCCAGCAGCTTGGGACAGATGGATTCACCCCTCCACTTT. Protein product: CASSLGQMDSPLHF.

In its sample, this clonotype was seen many times. The genes are TRBV7-2 and TRBJ2-2; no reliable D call. This CDR3 has 12 amino acids. Trimming left V 1 base short and J 7 bases short, with 4 bases between. Per germline, CDR1 SGHTA and CDR2 FQGNSA. In nucleotides, the CDR3 is TGTGCCAGCAGCTTAGTTGGCGGGGAGCTGTTTTTT. Protein sequence: CASSLVGGELFF.

This chain connects TRBV7-9 to TRBJ2-7; D remains unclear. CDR3 size: 15 residues. The germline V and J ends were trimmed by 9 bases and 1 base, with 19 bases remaining between them. Germline V gene sequence: CDR1 SEHNR, CDR2 FQNEAQ (reference sequence). CDR3 amino acids: CASTPDSHPSYEQYF. CDR3 in DNA: TGTGCCAGTACCCCAGATTCCCATCCTTCCTACGAGCAGTACTTC. The variable domain in full, with the rest retrieved from reference TRBV7-9 and TRBJ2-7, is DTGVSQNPRHKITKRGQNVTFRCDPISEHNRLYWYRQTLGQGPEFLTYFQNEAQLEKSRLLSDRFSAERPKGSFSTLEIQRTEQGDSAMYLCASTPDSHPSYEQYFGPGTRLTVT.

The gene calls are TRBV10-3 and TRBJ1-5; no firm D call. Germline loops: CDR1 ENHRY, CDR2 SYGVKD. The CDR3 covers 15 residues. Trimming left V 8 bases short and J 2 bases short, with 16 bases between. The DNA for the CDR3 is TGTGCCATCGCACAAGGTTTTGGGGGCAATCAGCCCCAGCATTTT. It translates to CAIAQGFGGNQPQHF.

This clonotype has only a few counts. This rearrangement joins TRBV20-1 to TRBJ2-1; possibly TRBD1 for D (6 bases). The CDR3 is 13 residues long. The V and J ends lost 6 bases and 6 bases respectively, with 15 bases between them. Looked up from germline, CDR1 is DFQATT and CDR2 is SNEGSKA (reference sequence). The CDR3 DNA reads as TGCAGTGCCAATAGAGGGGGTGGCAATGAGCAGTTCTTC. Encoded protein: CSANRGGGNEQFF.

This clonotype was observed a handful of times. A read error is possible here, since a much larger clone lies one base away. The V call is TRBV7-6, the J call TRBJ2-7; perhaps TRBD2 as D (6 bases). The CDR3 is 14 amino acids. V was shortened by 1 base and J by 2 bases, with 9 bases between the two germline ends. Germline CDR1 and CDR2: SGHVS and FNYEAQ. The CDR3 protein is CASSLGGVAYEQYF. The CDR3 nucleotides read TGTGCCAGCAGCTTAGGGGGGGTGGCCTACGAGCAGTACTTC.